A single sample is the source of the 9 T cell receptor beta chains below, sequenced in a study of CD8 T cells in ankylosing spondylitis. MiXCR was run by TCRdb on the 5' RACE reads, yielding one entry per CDR3 protein. The sample lists 150,000 or so distinct CDR3 sequences; roughly 18% were seen once. The material sequenced was blood, either unsorted or a sorted T cell fraction (not recorded which). These receptors were obtained from a male donor with ankylosing spondylitis or in good health (not recorded which).

This clonotype appeared many times. The genes are TRBV5-1 and TRBJ2-5, with TRBD1 matching over 8 bases. This CDR3 is built from 14 residues. Trimming removed 3 bases from V and 2 bases from J; junction bases left unmatched: 3. Germline V gives CDR1 SGHRS, CDR2 YFSETQ. The DNA of the CDR3 is TGCGCCAGCAGCTCCGGACAGGGACAAGAGACCCAGTACTTC. Amino acids: CASSSGQGQETQYF.

This clonotype was found many times. The chain uses TRBV5-1 and TRBJ2-7, with TRBD1 identical over 8 bases. The V segment lost 2 bases and the J segment 1 base; nucleotides outside the gene matches: 2. The CDR3 has 14 residues. Germline CDR1 is SGHRS and CDR2 is YFSETQ. The CDR3 here is CASSLRTGSYEQYF. The DNA of the CDR3 is TGCGCCAGCAGCTTACGGACAGGGTCCTACGAGCAGTACTTC.

The chain is built from TRBV5-1 and TRBJ2-3, with D possibly called TRBD1 or TRBD2 (5 bases each). The CDR3 covers 15 residues. V gave up 0 bases and J gave up 1 base, with 9 bases separating them. Germline V gives CDR1 SGHRS, CDR2 YFSETQ. The CDR3 sequence is CASSLVMGRTDTQYF. The CDR3 nucleotides read TGCGCCAGCAGCTTGGTAATGGGACGCACAGATACGCAGTATTTT.

This clonotype was detected only a few times. A much larger clone differs from this one at a single base, so this may be a read error. This chain joins TRBV5-1 and TRBJ2-3; D is perhaps TRBD1 or TRBD2 (6 bases each). Germline CDR1 is SGHRS and CDR2 is YFSETQ. The CDR3 totals 14 residues. Trimming took 4 bases from V and 4 from J, leaving 13 bases between them. Here the CDR3 DNA reads TGCGCCAGCAGCATCGGGGGCTCCGCAGATACGCAGTATTTT. This sequence encodes CASSIGGSADTQYF.

This clonotype came up many times. The chain links TRBV5-1 to TRBJ2-2; 8 bases match TRBD1. This CDR3 comprises 15 residues. Germline assignment: CDR1 SGHRS and CDR2 YFSETQ. Trimming cost V 2 bases and J 1 base; bases outside gene matches: 1. The chain's CDR3 is CASSLGQGNTGELFF. The CDR3 DNA reads TGCGCCAGCAGCTTAGGACAGGGGAACACCGGGGAGCTGTTTTTT.

Only a few counts were recorded for this clonotype. The chain joins TRBV18 to TRBJ1-6, with D unresolved. Germline V gives CDR1 KGHSH, CDR2 LQKENI. Trimming took off 3 bases at V and 8 bases at J, with 17 bases between the two ends. This CDR3 has 16 amino acids. The CDR3 region is CASSPFEPRYHSPLHF. In nucleotides, the CDR3 is TGTGCCAGCTCACCTTTTGAACCCAGATACCATTCACCCCTCCACTTT.

The genes are TRBV7-8 and TRBJ1-2; D remains unclear. Germline CDR1 SGHVS, CDR2 FQNEAQ. Trimming stripped 0 bases from V and 6 bases from J, with 11 bases between. The length of the CDR3 is 14 residues. The CDR3 nucleotides read TGTGCCAGCAGCTTAGCGGCGGATTTAGATGGCTACACCTTC. Translated, it gives CASSLAADLDGYTF.

Ten or more counts support this clonotype. The chain joins TRBV5-1 to TRBJ2-2, with D perhaps TRBD2 (5 bases). Trimming pared 5 bases from V and 4 bases from J, leaving 15 bases between. CDR1 and CDR2 from the germline V gene are SGHRS and YFSETQ. CDR3 length: 15 residues. The CDR3 sequence is CASRPSGQLTGELFF. DNA of the CDR3: TGCGCCAGCAGACCCAGCGGTCAACTCACCGGGGAGCTGTTTTTT. The full variable domain, completed using reference TRBV5-1 and TRBJ2-2, is KAGVTQTPRYLIKTRGQQVTLSCSPISGHRSVSWYQQTPGQGLQFLFEYFSETQRNKGNFPGRFSGRQFSNSRSEMNVSTLELGDSALYLCASRPSGQLTGELFFGEGSRLTVL.

This clonotype showed up many times. This sequence joins TRBV20-1 and TRBJ1-5, with D unclear. Germline V gene data show CDR1 as DFQATT and CDR2 as SNEGSKA (reference sequence). CDR3 length: 14 residues. Trimming cost V 0 bases and J 6 bases, with 12 bases left between them. CDR3 region: CSARDWSGSQPQHF. In nucleotides, the CDR3 is TGCAGTGCTAGAGATTGGTCAGGTAGTCAGCCCCAGCATTTT.